This T cell receptor (beta chain) emerged from a study of shared clonotypes between healthy human individuals. In the study overall: With ages of 18 to 49, the donors were two women and a few men.

This CDR3 contains 14 residues. Losses at the gene ends were 6 bases for V and 5 bases for J; bases not matched to a gene: 4. Germline V lookup: CDR1 SGHRS, CDR2 YFSETQ. Without sorting, samples used about 90 million PBMCs for genomic DNA. Genomic DNA per cell subset filled all wells of several immunoSEQ plates. The unsorted PBMC replicate PCRs were performed with about 300 ng DNA, 25,000 to 30,000 T cell genomes. The data were produced by immunoSEQ multiplex PCR, yet TCRdb's version contains in-frame clones alone and is incomplete. The sample yields about 490,000 clones, approximately 84% seen once. What was sequenced was PBMCs. V gene TRBV5-1 combines with J gene TRBJ2-2; 10 bases agree with TRBD1. The clonotype originates from a woman aged 40 to 50 in good health. Some clones in this sample may be carry-over from other donors' samples. CDR3 in DNA: TGCGCCAGCAAGAGACAGGGGGCTACCGGGGAGCTGTTTTTT. This codes for CASKRQGATGELFF. The complete variable domain, with remaining parts taken from reference TRBV5-1 and TRBJ2-2, reads KAGVTQTPRYLIKTRGQQVTLSCSPISGHRSVSWYQQTPGQGLQFLFEYFSETQRNKGNFPGRFSGRQFSNSRSEMNVSTLELGDSALYLCASKRQGATGELFFGEGSRLTVL.